This T cell receptor beta chain originates from a study of shared clonotypes between healthy human individuals. Turning to this clone: Its antigen is unknown.

Study donors comprised healthy, HIV-negative adults devoid of recent acute infection or vaccination. CDR1 and CDR2 (germline): SGHKS, YYEKEE (reference sequence). The CDR3 spans 14 residues. V gave up 0 bases and J gave up 2 bases, with 6 bases separating them. Study-wide results and caveats: Shared across a handful of donors were around 4.7% of the naive CD4 clonotypes.

The table came from immunoSEQ multiplex PCR; TCRdb's copy has only in-frame clones and leaves some out. The sample shows some 2 million clones, 85% to 95% of them seen only once. J is TRBJ1-3 and V is TRBV5-5; D ambiguous. Sequencing was performed on naive CD4+ T cells sorted from blood. Noted subset: CD45RA+ positively selected. This receptor was obtained from a man between 18 and 35 years old in good health. The CDR3 reads CASSLGSPGNTIYF. As DNA, the CDR3 is TGTGCCAGCAGCTTGGGCAGCCCTGGAAACACCATATATTTT.